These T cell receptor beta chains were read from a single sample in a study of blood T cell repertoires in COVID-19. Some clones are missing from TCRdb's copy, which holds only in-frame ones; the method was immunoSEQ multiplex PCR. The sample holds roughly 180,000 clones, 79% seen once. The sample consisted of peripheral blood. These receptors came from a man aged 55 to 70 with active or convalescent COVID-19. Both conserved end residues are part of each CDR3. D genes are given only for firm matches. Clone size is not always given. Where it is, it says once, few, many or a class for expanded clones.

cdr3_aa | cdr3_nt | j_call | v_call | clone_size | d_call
CASSPGTSGSQYEQYF | TGTGCCAGCAGCCCTGGGACTAGCGGGAGTCAATACGAGCAGTACTTC | TRBJ2-7 | TRBV13 | few | TRBD2
CASSSHKGLAGSYEQYF | TGTGCCAGCAGTTCACACAAGGGACTAGCGGGCTCCTACGAGCAGTACTTC | TRBJ2-7 | TRBV21-1 | NA | NA
CATSGSPGLAGGTYNEQFF | TGTGCCACCAGTGGTTCCCCGGGACTAGCGGGAGGGACGTACAATGAGCAGTTCTTC | TRBJ2-1 | TRBV24-1 | few | TRBD2
CASKTTGDTGELFF | TGTGCCAGCAAAACGACAGGGGACACCGGGGAGCTGTTTTTT | TRBJ2-2 | TRBV11-3 | NA | TRBD1
CASSSAGTGGYEQYF | TGTGCCAGCAGTTCCGCCGGGACAGGGGGCTACGAGCAGTACTTC | TRBJ2-7 | TRBV28 | NA | TRBD1
CASSYSNGGQFF | TGTGCCAGCAGTTACTCGAATGGGGGCCAGTTCTTC | TRBJ2-1 | TRBV6-2/TRBV6-3 | NA | NA
CASSQESGGRLAPLHF | TGTGCCAGCAGCCAAGAGTCAGGGGGAAGGTTGGCACCCCTCCACTTT | TRBJ1-6 | TRBV4-2 | NA | TRBD1
CASSLGQGDEQFF | TGTGCCAGCAGCCTGGGACAGGGGGATGAGCAGTTCTTC | TRBJ2-1 | TRBV5-5 | once | TRBD1
CASSTRLAGGGTDTQYF | TGCGCCAGCAGCACACGACTAGCGGGAGGTGGGACAGATACGCAGTATTTT | TRBJ2-3 | TRBV5-1 | NA | TRBD2
CASSSGVGDQPQHF | TGCGCCAGCAGCTCAGGGGTGGGGGATCAGCCCCAGCATTTT | TRBJ1-5 | TRBV5-1 | NA | NA
CASSLEQGHTEAFF | TGTGCCAGCAGCTTGGAACAGGGGCACACTGAAGCTTTCTTT | TRBJ1-1 | TRBV5-4 | NA | TRBD1
CASSLVGGAGTSEQYF | TGTGCCAGCAGCTTAGTAGGGGGGGCCGGTACCTCCGAGCAGTACTTC | TRBJ2-7 | TRBV7-3 | NA | NA
CASSQTSGRAFEQFF | TGCGCCAGCAGCCAAACTAGCGGGAGGGCCTTTGAGCAGTTCTTC | TRBJ2-1 | TRBV4-3 | NA | TRBD2
CASSPGQGRYEQYF | TGTGCCAGCTCCCCCGGACAGGGTCGGTACGAGCAGTACTTC | TRBJ2-7 | TRBV18 | NA | TRBD1
CSDDRASTEAFF | TGCAGCGACGACAGGGCTAGCACTGAAGCTTTCTTT | TRBJ1-1 | TRBV29-1 | NA | TRBD1
CASSLVRGPRDTQYF | TGTGCCAGCAGCTTGGTAAGGGGCCCTAGAGATACGCAGTATTTT | TRBJ2-3 | TRBV5-6 | NA | NA
CASSSRPPLAGGYEQYF | TGTGCCAGCAGTTCAAGACCACCCCTGGCGGGAGGCTACGAGCAGTACTTC | TRBJ2-7 | TRBV27 | NA | TRBD2
CSWVQGGTFF | TGCAGCTGGGTGCAGGGAGGGACTTTCTTT | TRBJ1-1 | TRBV20-1 | NA | NA
CASRRTGGLEGYTF | TGTGCCAGCAGGCGGACAGGGGGCTTAGAGGGCTACACCTTC | TRBJ1-2 | TRBV28 | NA | TRBD1
CASSLSGATPYEQYF | TGTGCCAGCAGCCTCTCAGGGGCTACCCCCTACGAGCAGTACTTC | TRBJ2-7 | TRBV7-3 | NA | NA
CASSLPIGNQPQHF | TGTGCCAGCAGTTTACCTATCGGCAATCAGCCCCAGCATTTT | TRBJ1-5 | TRBV28 | NA | NA
CASSLSATNEKLFF | TGCGCCAGCAGCTTGTCGGCAACTAATGAAAAACTGTTTTTT | TRBJ1-4 | TRBV5-1 | NA | NA
CASRTGDFGQETQYF | TGTGCCAGCAGAACAGGGGATTTTGGACAAGAGACCCAGTACTTC | TRBJ2-5 | TRBV28 | NA | TRBD1
CASSQEGQKYF | TGTGCCAGCAGCCAAGAGGGCCAGAAGTATTTT | TRBJ2-3 | TRBV14 | NA | NA
CASSLDQGDYLNTGELFF | TGTGCCAGCAGCTTAGATCAAGGGGACTACCTGAACACCGGGGAGCTGTTTTTT | TRBJ2-2 | TRBV11-2 | few | TRBD2
CASSLKGGGPLHF | TGTGCCAGCAGCCTCAAGGGAGGGGGACCCCTCCACTTT | TRBJ1-6 | TRBV3-1/TRBV3-2 | NA | NA
CSVGNRLSTDTQYF | TGCAGCGTTGGAAACAGGTTGAGCACAGATACGCAGTATTTT | TRBJ2-3 | TRBV29-1 | few | NA
CAIRGTSGSYEQYF | TGTGCCATCAGGGGGACTAGCGGCTCCTACGAGCAGTACTTC | TRBJ2-7 | TRBV10-3 | NA | TRBD2
CASSSVSTDTQYF | TGTGCCAGCAGTTCCGTGTCCACAGATACGCAGTATTTT | TRBJ2-3 | TRBV6-2/TRBV6-3 | NA | NA
CASSSPRDYGYTF | TGTGCCAGCAGCTCCCCCCGAGACTATGGCTACACCTTC | TRBJ1-2 | TRBV6-5 | NA | NA
CASSFGGRAGFETQYF | TGCGCCAGCAGCTTCGGCGGGAGGGCCGGGTTTGAGACCCAGTACTTC | TRBJ2-5 | TRBV5-1 | few | TRBD2
CASSLQASAGNTIYF | TGTGCCAGCAGCTTACAGGCTTCGGCCGGAAACACCATATATTTT | TRBJ1-3 | TRBV7-9 | many | NA
CASSYSSEGTEAFF | TGTGCCAGCAGTTACTCATCGGAGGGAACTGAAGCTTTCTTT | TRBJ1-1 | TRBV6-6 | NA | NA
CASNSYNSPLHF | TGTGCCAGCAACTCCTATAATTCACCCCTCCACTTT | TRBJ1-6 | TRBV19 | NA | NA
CASSLAGTSGSNEQFF | TGTGCCAGCAGCTTGGCTGGGACTAGCGGGAGTAATGAGCAGTTCTTC | TRBJ2-1 | TRBV5-4 | NA | TRBD2
CASREGREQYF | TGCGCCAGCAGAGAGGGCCGCGAGCAGTACTTC | TRBJ2-7 | TRBV4-1 | many | NA
CASSSLAGGPEETQYF | TGTGCCAGCAGCTCCTTAGCGGGAGGGCCTGAGGAGACCCAGTACTTC | TRBJ2-5 | TRBV5-6 | NA | TRBD2
CARDSEESSYEQYF | TGTGCCAGAGACTCCGAGGAAAGCTCCTACGAGCAGTACTTC | TRBJ2-7 | TRBV2 | once | NA
CASSSYRGQEAFF | TGCGCCAGCAGCTCCTACAGGGGGCAAGAAGCTTTCTTT | TRBJ1-1 | TRBV5-1 | NA | TRBD1
CAISGNRVETGELFF | TGTGCCATCAGTGGTAACAGGGTAGAAACCGGGGAGCTGTTTTTT | TRBJ2-2 | TRBV10-3 | NA | NA
CASSYTSGRGHSYEQYF | TGTGCCAGCAGTTACACTAGCGGGAGGGGACACTCCTACGAGCAGTACTTC | TRBJ2-7 | TRBV6-2/TRBV6-3 | NA | TRBD2
CASCSVGGLNTEAFF | TGTGCCAGCTGCTCCGTCGGAGGATTGAACACTGAAGCTTTCTTT | TRBJ1-1 | TRBV7-2 | NA | NA
CASSLASSGRAGGTQYF | TGTGCCAGCAGCTTAGCGTCTAGCGGGAGGGCCGGAGGTACGCAGTATTTT | TRBJ2-3 | TRBV7-6 | NA | TRBD2
CASSSAGQGSSYEQYF | TGTGCCAGCAGTTCCGCCGGACAGGGAAGCTCCTACGAGCAGTACTTC | TRBJ2-7 | TRBV6-6 | NA | TRBD1
CASRGTGLYEQYF | TGTGCCAGCAGGGGGACAGGGCTCTACGAGCAGTACTTC | TRBJ2-7 | TRBV27 | NA | TRBD1
CASRADSGSYNEQFF | TGTGCCAGCAGGGCGGACAGCGGCTCCTACAATGAGCAGTTCTTC | TRBJ2-1 | TRBV6-5 | NA | NA
CASSERPPSGTIRADTQYF | TGCGCCAGCAGTGAGAGACCTCCCTCCGGGACTATAAGAGCAGATACGCAGTATTTT | TRBJ2-3 | TRBV10-1 | NA | TRBD2
CARASGQDEQYF | TGTGCCAGAGCTAGCGGTCAGGACGAGCAGTACTTC | TRBJ2-7 | TRBV21-1 | NA | NA
CASSVRAINTGELFF | TGTGCCAGCAGCGTGCGAGCAATTAACACCGGGGAGCTGTTTTTT | TRBJ2-2 | TRBV9 | NA | NA
CASRLRPGGGSYEQYF | TGTGCCAGCAGATTAAGGCCTGGCGGGGGGTCCTACGAGCAGTACTTC | TRBJ2-7 | TRBV27 | NA | TRBD2
CASSQGNGYEQYF | TGTGCCAGCAGTCAGGGTAACGGCTACGAGCAGTACTTC | TRBJ2-7 | TRBV3-1/TRBV3-2 | NA | NA
CASSLAGTATYEQYF | TGTGCCAGCAGCTTAGCGGGGACAGCCACCTACGAGCAGTACTTC | TRBJ2-7 | TRBV7-2 | once | TRBD1
CASSQVGLAGTYNEQFF | TGCGCCAGCAGCCAAGTGGGGCTAGCGGGAACCTACAATGAGCAGTTCTTC | TRBJ2-1 | TRBV4-1 | NA | TRBD2
CASSLDRDYYGYTF | TGCGCCAGCAGCTTGGACAGGGATTACTATGGCTACACCTTC | TRBJ1-2 | TRBV5-1 | NA | NA
CASSVAREGLEAFF | TGTGCCAGCAGCGTAGCCAGGGAGGGCCTAGAAGCTTTCTTT | TRBJ1-1 | TRBV9 | NA | NA
CASSPVAGEAETQYF | TGTGCCAGCAGCCCTGTAGCGGGAGAGGCAGAGACCCAGTACTTC | TRBJ2-5 | TRBV5-4 | NA | TRBD2
CASSLEDGRTHEQYF | TGTGCCAGCAGCTTAGAAGACGGGAGGACCCACGAGCAGTACTTC | TRBJ2-7 | TRBV7-2 | NA | TRBD2